This TCR beta chain stems from a study of T-cell reconstitution after alpha-beta-depleted transplantation in children. Study-level findings and limits: Diversity and T-cell counts at one year after transplant derived mostly from new T cells.

Germline V lookup: CDR1 ENHRY, CDR2 SYGVKD. This CDR3 has 14 amino acids. V lost 4 bases, J lost 7 bases, and 17 bases lay in between. TCRbeta library preparation incorporated unique molecular identifiers. TCRdb reprocessed the PCR reads with MiXCR, giving one entry per CDR3 protein. This table holds about 830,000 distinct CDR3 sequences, roughly 15% found once. A word on this clonotype: Antigen unknown.

The receptor was derived from a male patient under 18 who had a stem cell transplant for acute lymphoblastic leukemia, so the T cells may come from the graft donor. Here the sequenced sample was PBMCs, mostly from graft donor cells, taken 360 days after TCRalphabeta/CD19-depleted stem cell transplant. V is TRBV10-3 and J is TRBJ2-7, with D perhaps matching TRBD1 (5 bases). CDR3 nucleotide sequence: TGTGCCATCAGTGGCCCCCAAGCAGGGCGGGAGCAGTACTTC. Protein: CAISGPQAGREQYF.